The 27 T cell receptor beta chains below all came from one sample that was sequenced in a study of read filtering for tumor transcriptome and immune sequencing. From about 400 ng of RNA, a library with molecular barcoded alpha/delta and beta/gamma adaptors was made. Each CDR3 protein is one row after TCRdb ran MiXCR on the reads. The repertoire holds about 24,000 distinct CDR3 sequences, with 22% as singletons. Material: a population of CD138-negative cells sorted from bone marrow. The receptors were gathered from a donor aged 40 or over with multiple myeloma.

The CDR3 sequence: CSASRTGGSTDTQYF. CDR3 in DNA: TGCAGTGCTAGCCGGACAGGGGGAAGCACAGATACGCAGTATTTT. This rearrangement joins TRBV20-1 to TRBJ2-3; 10 bases fit TRBD1. The junction had 3 bases not matched to a gene; V was cut back by 3 bases and J by 0 bases. The CDR3 length is 15 residues. Germline lookup yields CDR1 DFQATT and CDR2 SNEGSKA (reference sequence).

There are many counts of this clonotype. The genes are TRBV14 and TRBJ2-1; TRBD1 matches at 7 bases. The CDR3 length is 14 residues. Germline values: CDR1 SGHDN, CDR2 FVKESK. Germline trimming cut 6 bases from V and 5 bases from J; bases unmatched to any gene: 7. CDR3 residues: CASSRSGTDNEQFF. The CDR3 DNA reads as TGTGCCAGCAGTCGTTCCGGGACAGACAATGAGCAGTTCTTC.

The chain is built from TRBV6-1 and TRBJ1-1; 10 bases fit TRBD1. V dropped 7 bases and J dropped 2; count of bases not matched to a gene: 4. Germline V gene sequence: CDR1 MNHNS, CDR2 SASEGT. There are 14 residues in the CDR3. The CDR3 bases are TGTGCCAGCACCCGGGACAGGGGTAACACTGAAGCTTTCTTT. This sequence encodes CASTRDRGNTEAFF.

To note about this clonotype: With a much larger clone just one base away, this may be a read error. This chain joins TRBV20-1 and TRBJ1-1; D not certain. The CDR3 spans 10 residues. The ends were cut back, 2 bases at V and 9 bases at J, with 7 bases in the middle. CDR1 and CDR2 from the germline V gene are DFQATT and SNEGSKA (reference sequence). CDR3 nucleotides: TGCAGTGCTAGATGGACTAAAGCTTTCTTT. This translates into CSARWTKAFF.

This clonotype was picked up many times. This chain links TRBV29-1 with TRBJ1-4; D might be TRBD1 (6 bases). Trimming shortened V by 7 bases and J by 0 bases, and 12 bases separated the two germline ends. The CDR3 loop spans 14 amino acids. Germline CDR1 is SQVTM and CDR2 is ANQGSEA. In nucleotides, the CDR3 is TGCAGCGCGACAGGTTTTGCAACTAATGAAAAACTGTTTTTT. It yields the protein CSATGFATNEKLFF.

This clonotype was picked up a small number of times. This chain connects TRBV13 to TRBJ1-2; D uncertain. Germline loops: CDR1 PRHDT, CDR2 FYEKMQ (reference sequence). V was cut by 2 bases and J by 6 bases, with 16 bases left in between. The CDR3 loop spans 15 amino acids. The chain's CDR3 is CASSLIADYLDGYTF. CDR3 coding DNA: TGTGCCAGCAGCTTAATTGCGGATTATCTAGATGGCTACACCTTC.

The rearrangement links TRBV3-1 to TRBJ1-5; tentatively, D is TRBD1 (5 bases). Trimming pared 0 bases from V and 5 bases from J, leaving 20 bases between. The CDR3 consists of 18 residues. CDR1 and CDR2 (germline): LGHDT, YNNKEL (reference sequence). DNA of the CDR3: TGTGCCAGCAGCCAAGATCTTCCCTGGACCCAGGGTTATCAGCCCCAGCATTTT. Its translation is CASSQDLPWTQGYQPQHF.

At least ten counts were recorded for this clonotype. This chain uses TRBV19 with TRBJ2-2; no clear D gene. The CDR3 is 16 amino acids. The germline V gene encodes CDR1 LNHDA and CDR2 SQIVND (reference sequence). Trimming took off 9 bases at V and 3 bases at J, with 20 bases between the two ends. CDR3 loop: CASSPPWTVDTGELFF. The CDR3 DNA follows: TGTGCCAGCTCTCCCCCATGGACCGTTGACACCGGGGAGCTGTTTTTT.

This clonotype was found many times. CDR3 residues: CASSLGGQGATNEKLFF. CDR3 nucleotides: TGCGCCAGCAGCTTGGGGGGACAGGGGGCCACTAATGAAAAACTGTTTTTT. V usage is TRBV5-1 and J usage is TRBJ1-4, with TRBD1 matching 12 bases. The germline V gene encodes CDR1 SGHRS and CDR2 YFSETQ. After removal of 0 bases from V and 2 bases from J, the junction contained 2 bases not matched to a gene. The CDR3 loop spans 17 amino acids.

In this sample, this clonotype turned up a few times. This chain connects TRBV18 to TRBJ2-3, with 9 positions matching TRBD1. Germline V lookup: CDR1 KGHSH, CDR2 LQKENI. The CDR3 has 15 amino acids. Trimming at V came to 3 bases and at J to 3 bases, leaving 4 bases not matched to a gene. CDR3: CASSPGQGRTDTQYF. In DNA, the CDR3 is TGTGCCAGCTCACCCGGACAGGGGCGAACAGATACGCAGTATTTT.

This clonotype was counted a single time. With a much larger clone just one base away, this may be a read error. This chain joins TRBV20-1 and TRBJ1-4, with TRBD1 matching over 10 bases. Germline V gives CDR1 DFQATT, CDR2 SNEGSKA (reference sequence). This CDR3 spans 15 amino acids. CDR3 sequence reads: CTAISTGTGDEKLFF. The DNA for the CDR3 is TGCACTGCTATATCGACCGGGACAGGGGATGAAAAACTGTTTTTT.

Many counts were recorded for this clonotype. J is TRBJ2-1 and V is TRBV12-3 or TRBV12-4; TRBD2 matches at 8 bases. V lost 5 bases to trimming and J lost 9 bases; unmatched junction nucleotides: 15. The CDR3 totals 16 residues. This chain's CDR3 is CASSGTGTSYPREQFF. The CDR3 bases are TGTGCCAGCAGTGGGACCGGGACTAGTTATCCTCGTGAGCAGTTCTTC.

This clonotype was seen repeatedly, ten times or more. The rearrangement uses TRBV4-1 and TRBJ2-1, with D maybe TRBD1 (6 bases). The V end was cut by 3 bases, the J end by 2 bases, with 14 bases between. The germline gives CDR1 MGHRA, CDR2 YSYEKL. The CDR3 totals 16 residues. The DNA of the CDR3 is TGCGCCAGCAGCCACGTGAGGACAGAAGCCTACAATGAGCAGTTCTTC. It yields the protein CASSHVRTEAYNEQFF.

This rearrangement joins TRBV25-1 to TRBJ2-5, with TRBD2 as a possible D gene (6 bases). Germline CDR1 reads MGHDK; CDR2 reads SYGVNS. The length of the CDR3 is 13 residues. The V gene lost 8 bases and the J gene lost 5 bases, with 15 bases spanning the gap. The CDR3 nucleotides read TGTGCCAGCGTTCGATCTGGGGGGGAGACCCAGTACTTC. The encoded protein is CASVRSGGETQYF.

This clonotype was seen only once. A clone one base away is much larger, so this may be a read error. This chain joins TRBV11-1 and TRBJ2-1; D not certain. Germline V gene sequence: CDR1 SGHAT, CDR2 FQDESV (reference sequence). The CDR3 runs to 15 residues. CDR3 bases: TGTGGCAGCAGCTTCGGACGAAGCTCCTACAATGAGCAGTTCTTC. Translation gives CGSSFGRSSYNEQFF.

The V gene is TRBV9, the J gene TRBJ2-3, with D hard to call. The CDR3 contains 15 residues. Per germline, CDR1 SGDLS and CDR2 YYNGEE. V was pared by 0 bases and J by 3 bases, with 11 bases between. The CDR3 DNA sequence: TGTGCCAGCAGCGTAGGGGTTGTAGAAACAGATACGCAGTATTTT. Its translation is CASSVGVVETDTQYF.

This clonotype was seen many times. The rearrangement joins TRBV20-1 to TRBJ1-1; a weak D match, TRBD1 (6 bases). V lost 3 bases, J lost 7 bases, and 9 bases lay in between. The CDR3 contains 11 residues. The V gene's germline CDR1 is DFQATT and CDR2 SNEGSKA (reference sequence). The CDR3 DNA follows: TGCAGTGCTAGCACAGGGATTGAAGCTTTCTTT. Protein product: CSASTGIEAFF.

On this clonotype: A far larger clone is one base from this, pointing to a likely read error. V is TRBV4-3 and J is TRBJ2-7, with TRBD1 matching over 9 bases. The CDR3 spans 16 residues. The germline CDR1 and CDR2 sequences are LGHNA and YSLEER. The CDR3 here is CAGSQVDRGTHWEQYF. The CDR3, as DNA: TGCGCCGGCAGCCAAGTGGACAGGGGAACTCATTGGGAGCAGTACTTC.

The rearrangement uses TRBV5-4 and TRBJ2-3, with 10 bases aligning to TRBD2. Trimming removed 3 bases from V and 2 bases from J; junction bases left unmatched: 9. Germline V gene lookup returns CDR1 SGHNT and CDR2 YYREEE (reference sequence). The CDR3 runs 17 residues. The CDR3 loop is CASSSPAGTSVTDTQYF. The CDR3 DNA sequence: TGTGCCAGCAGCTCACCAGCCGGGACTAGCGTCACAGATACGCAGTATTTT. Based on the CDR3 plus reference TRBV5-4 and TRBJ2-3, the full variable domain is ETGVTQSPTHLIKTRGQQVTLRCSSQSGHNTVSWYQQALGQGPQFIFQYYREEENGRGNFPPRFSGLQFPNYSSELNVNALELDDSALYLCASSSPAGTSVTDTQYFGPGTRLTVL.

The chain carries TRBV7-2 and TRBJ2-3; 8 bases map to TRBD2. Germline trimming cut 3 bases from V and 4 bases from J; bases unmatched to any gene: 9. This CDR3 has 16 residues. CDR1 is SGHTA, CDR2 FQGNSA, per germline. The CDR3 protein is CASSLGGGLVSDTQYF. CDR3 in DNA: TGTGCCAGCAGCTTGGGGGGGGGACTAGTCTCAGATACGCAGTATTTT.

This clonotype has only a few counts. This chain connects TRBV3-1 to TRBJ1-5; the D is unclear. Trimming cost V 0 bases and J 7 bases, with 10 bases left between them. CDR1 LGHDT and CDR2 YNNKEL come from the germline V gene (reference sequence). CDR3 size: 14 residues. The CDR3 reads CASSQDGRRQPQHF. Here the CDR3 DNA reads TGTGCCAGCAGCCAAGATGGCAGGCGGCAGCCCCAGCATTTT. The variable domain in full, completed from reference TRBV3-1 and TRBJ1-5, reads DTAVSQTPKYLVTQMGNDKSIKCEQNLGHDTMYWYKQDSKKFLKIMFSYNNKELIINETVPNRFSPKSPDKAHLNLHINSLELGDSAVYFCASSQDGRRQPQHFGDGTRLSIL.

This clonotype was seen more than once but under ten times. In nucleotides, the CDR3 is TGCGCCAGCGGCGTGGGACAGTACCAAGAGACCCAGTACTTC. Protein: CASGVGQYQETQYF. V is TRBV5-1 and J is TRBJ2-5; 7 nucleotides line up with TRBD1. The CDR3 loop spans 14 amino acids. The V segment lost 7 bases and the J segment 0 bases; nucleotides outside the gene matches: 6. Per the germline V gene, CDR1 is SGHRS and CDR2 is YFSETQ.

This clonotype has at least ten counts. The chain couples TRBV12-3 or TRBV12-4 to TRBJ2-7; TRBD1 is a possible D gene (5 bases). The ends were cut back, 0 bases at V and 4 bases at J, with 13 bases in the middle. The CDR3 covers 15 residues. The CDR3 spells CASSLARMGQYEQYF. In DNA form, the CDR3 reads TGTGCCAGCAGTTTAGCGAGGATGGGGCAATACGAGCAGTACTTC.

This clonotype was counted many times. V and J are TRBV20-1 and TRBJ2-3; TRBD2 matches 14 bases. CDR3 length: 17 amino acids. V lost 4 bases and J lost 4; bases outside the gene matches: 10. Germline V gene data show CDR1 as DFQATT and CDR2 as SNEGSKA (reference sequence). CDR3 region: CSAKGRLAGGPADTQYF. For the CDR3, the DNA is TGCAGTGCTAAAGGACGACTAGCGGGGGGGCCTGCAGATACGCAGTATTTT.

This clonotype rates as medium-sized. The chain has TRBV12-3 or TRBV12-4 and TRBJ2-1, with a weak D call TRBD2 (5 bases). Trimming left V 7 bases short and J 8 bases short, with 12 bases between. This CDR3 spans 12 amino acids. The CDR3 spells CASTPRGDEQFF. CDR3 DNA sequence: TGTGCCAGCACTCCCCGGGGAGATGAGCAGTTCTTC.

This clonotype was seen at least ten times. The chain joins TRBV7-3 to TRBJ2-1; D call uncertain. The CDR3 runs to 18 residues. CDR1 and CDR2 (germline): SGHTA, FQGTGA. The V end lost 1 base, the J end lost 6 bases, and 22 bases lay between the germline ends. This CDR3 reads CASSLRTDSGQRSNEQFF. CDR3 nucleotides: TGTGCCAGCAGCTTAAGGACGGATTCGGGCCAGCGTTCCAATGAGCAGTTCTTC.

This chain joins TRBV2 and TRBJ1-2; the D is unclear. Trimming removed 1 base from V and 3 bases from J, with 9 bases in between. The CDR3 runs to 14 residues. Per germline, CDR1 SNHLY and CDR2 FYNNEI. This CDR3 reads CASSEGRNYYGYTF. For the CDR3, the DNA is TGTGCCAGCAGTGAAGGGAGGAACTACTATGGCTACACCTTC.